This is a list of T cell receptor beta chains from one sample in a study of cytomegalovirus exposure and HLA in healthy donors. Sequencing used immunoSEQ multiplex PCR; TCRdb keeps in-frame clones, though not all of them. The sample has 110,000 to 150,000 clones, more than 75% seen once. The source material was PBMCs. The origin of the receptors is a man aged 18 to 30 in good health and CMV-seropositive. Each CDR3 is given without its conserved first and last residue. Fields, in order: CDR3 protein, clone size, D gene, J gene, V gene. The D gene is left open where the match is weak. Not every row has a clone size; where given, it reads once, few, many or a size class.

CDR3: ASSRASRQGLQETQY; size: once; D: TRBD1; J: TRBJ2-5; V: TRBV28
CDR3: ASSLTGGAKNIQY; size: once; D: TRBD1; J: TRBJ2-4; V: TRBV5-6
CDR3: ASSSGGVSTNEKLF; size: NA; D: NA; J: TRBJ1-4; V: TRBV27
CDR3: SVEEEYEQY; size: NA; D: NA; J: TRBJ2-7; V: TRBV29-1
CDR3: ASSAQTATNEKLF; size: NA; D: NA; J: TRBJ1-4; V: TRBV9
CDR3: ASSATGGETQY; size: NA; D: TRBD1; J: TRBJ2-5; V: TRBV9
CDR3: ASSLRDRRTEAF; size: once; D: TRBD1; J: TRBJ1-1; V: TRBV11-1
CDR3: ASKRLAGGKYEQY; size: NA; D: TRBD2; J: TRBJ2-7; V: TRBV28
CDR3: ASTIRGASTEAF; size: NA; D: TRBD1; J: TRBJ1-1; V: TRBV19
CDR3: SVPWTGVGNEQF; size: NA; D: TRBD1; J: TRBJ2-1; V: TRBV29-1
CDR3: ASSVGVRSGSTDTQY; size: NA; D: NA; J: TRBJ2-3; V: TRBV9
CDR3: AWGGVLAGENEQF; size: NA; D: TRBD2; J: TRBJ2-1; V: TRBV30
CDR3: ASSPQRTGVETQY; size: NA; D: TRBD1; J: TRBJ2-5; V: TRBV18
CDR3: ASRGQGRETQY; size: NA; D: TRBD1; J: TRBJ2-5; V: TRBV2
CDR3: ASSDGRVMAYSNQPQH; size: NA; D: NA; J: TRBJ1-5; V: TRBV2
CDR3: ASSPGGSLIYEQY; size: once; D: NA; J: TRBJ2-7; V: TRBV14
CDR3: ASSEIGTGTNQPQH; size: NA; D: TRBD1; J: TRBJ1-5; V: TRBV10-2
CDR3: ASSFDPRREQY; size: NA; D: NA; J: TRBJ2-7; V: TRBV7-9
CDR3: ASSSRLNTEAF; size: NA; D: NA; J: TRBJ1-1; V: TRBV28
CDR3: ASIGGYGTVDANTGELF; size: NA; D: TRBD1; J: TRBJ2-2; V: TRBV19
CDR3: ASGDSTYEQY; size: NA; D: NA; J: TRBJ2-7; V: TRBV10-2
CDR3: ASSSGNEQY; size: NA; D: NA; J: TRBJ2-7; V: TRBV5-1
CDR3: SVEGQANTEAF; size: NA; D: NA; J: TRBJ1-1; V: TRBV29-1
CDR3: ASSLRDRQNYGYT; size: NA; D: TRBD1; J: TRBJ1-2; V: TRBV28
CDR3: ASSPEEVGNTGELF; size: NA; D: NA; J: TRBJ2-2; V: TRBV18
CDR3: ASSLAVSPETQY; size: NA; D: NA; J: TRBJ2-5; V: TRBV7-9
CDR3: ASSEFGSLYQPQH; size: NA; D: NA; J: TRBJ1-5; V: TRBV6-1
CDR3: ASSYTIQSTDTQY; size: NA; D: NA; J: TRBJ2-3; V: TRBV6-5
CDR3: ASRSPGQPHQEQY; size: once; D: NA; J: TRBJ2-7; V: TRBV19
CDR3: ASSRQGARWNYGYT; size: NA; D: TRBD1; J: TRBJ1-2; V: TRBV28
CDR3: ASSPHPDRAASSSGEQY; size: NA; D: TRBD1; J: TRBJ2-7; V: TRBV7-9
CDR3: ASSEQGAREKLF; size: few; D: TRBD1; J: TRBJ1-4; V: TRBV7-9
CDR3: ASSRDRLQETQY; size: NA; D: TRBD1; J: TRBJ2-5; V: TRBV27
CDR3: ASSPDLNEQF; size: once; D: NA; J: TRBJ2-1; V: TRBV6-5
CDR3: ASSPISGARIGGYT; size: NA; D: NA; J: TRBJ1-2; V: TRBV11-2
CDR3: ASSSTSTDTQY; size: NA; D: NA; J: TRBJ2-3; V: TRBV27
CDR3: ASGLGQTSSYEQY; size: NA; D: NA; J: TRBJ2-7; V: TRBV5-6
CDR3: ASKAGGPYEQF; size: NA; D: TRBD2; J: TRBJ2-1; V: TRBV6-1
CDR3: ASSWSTGAARSEAF; size: NA; D: TRBD1; J: TRBJ1-1; V: TRBV5-1
CDR3: ASSLEHSNQPQH; size: NA; D: NA; J: TRBJ1-5; V: TRBV5-1
CDR3: ASSLDREPIYGYT; size: NA; D: NA; J: TRBJ1-2; V: TRBV5-1
CDR3: ASSPRGLTSYEQY; size: NA; D: NA; J: TRBJ2-7; V: TRBV28
CDR3: ASSAWGDRGQYEQY; size: NA; D: TRBD1; J: TRBJ2-7; V: TRBV25-1
CDR3: ASSDGTGGEKLF; size: NA; D: TRBD1; J: TRBJ1-4; V: TRBV2
CDR3: ASSSGQRNTDTQY; size: NA; D: TRBD1; J: TRBJ2-3; V: TRBV5-1
CDR3: ASSESRADYGYT; size: once; D: NA; J: TRBJ1-2; V: TRBV10-2
CDR3: SVAPDSSYGYT; size: NA; D: NA; J: TRBJ1-2; V: TRBV29-1
CDR3: ASSENLGQGGYTEAF; size: NA; D: NA; J: TRBJ1-1; V: TRBV6-1